This T cell receptor (beta chain) originates from a study of T cell clones after liver transplantation. Across the whole study: Without induction therapy, subjects received standard immunosuppression until 12-24 months post-transplant. Study-wide findings and caveats: The donor-reactive repertoire was only partly measurable in two subjects, lacking donor cells.

After removal of 2 bases from V and 4 bases from J, the junction contained 3 bases not matched to a gene. This CDR3 is 15 amino acids long. In germline, CDR1 is KGHSH, CDR2 LQKENI. Sequenced by immunoSEQ multiplex PCR; TCRdb stores in-frame clones only, minus some. The table shows about 80,000 clones, with around four fifths occurring only once. A word on this clone: Its specificity is not known.

V is TRBV18 and J is TRBJ1-5; 9 positions agree with TRBD1. The sample in question was CD4+ T cells from blood, obtained 45 to 46 months after liver transplant. The TCR originated in a human patient who received a liver transplant. Some T cells here may be from the graft donor. The CDR3 DNA sequence: TGTGCCAGCTCACCAGGGACAGGGAAGAATCAGCCCCAGCATTTT. This translates into CASSPGTGKNQPQHF.